The table lists the clone carrying this T cell receptor (beta chain) with many counts. What it recognizes is unknown. This entry comes from a study of neurological immune-mediated disorders. Overall study results and limits: HTLV-1-associated myelopathy ranked highest for TCR clonal expansion and multiple sclerosis lowest, beneath healthy controls.

CDR1 and CDR2 from the germline V gene are SGHRS and YFSETQ. The CDR3 length is 14 residues. Trimming cost V 5 bases and J 2 bases, with 11 bases left between them. Each CDR3 protein gets one entry after TCRdb re-called the 5' RACE reads with MiXCR. The data show about 50,000 distinct CDR3 sequences, approximately 15% seen once. The TCR comes from a man aged 60 to 69 in good health. The chain uses TRBV5-1 and TRBJ2-1; D is ambiguous. Material for sequencing was PBMCs. CDR3 coding DNA: TGCGCCAGCAGTCTAGTGGGTGCCTACAATGAGCAGTTCTTC. Its translation: CASSLVGAYNEQFF.